This T cell receptor (beta chain) stems from a study of cytomegalovirus exposure and HLA in healthy donors. Study-wide results and caveats: In a later analysis, specific HLA alleles were associated with approximately 17,000 TCR beta sequences at a 0.05 false discovery rate. Highly shared variants forming one cluster were likely a sequencing artifact. An assumption of roughly uniform sequencing depth across donors underlay the presence/absence analyses. A link between a missense DCLRE1C variant and TCR beta V- and J-gene trimming emerged from a later analysis.

On this clone: Its antigen is not known.

Germline CDR1 reads SGHTA; CDR2 reads FQGTGA. V lost 3 bases and J lost 1; bases outside the gene matches: 2. The CDR3 has 15 amino acids. The PCR employed 60 Vbeta primers together with 13 Jbeta primers. TCRdb's copy holds only in-frame clones and misses some; the assay was immunoSEQ multiplex PCR. This table has some 150,000 clones, around 69% appearing once. The clonotype originates from a woman under 40 in good health and CMV-seronegative. This sequence joins TRBV7-3 and TRBJ2-2; 7 nucleotides match TRBD2. The sequencing input was PBMCs. For the CDR3, the DNA is TGTGCCAGCAGCTTGGGCGGGGGGAACACCGGGGAGCTGTTTTTT. Its protein is CASSLGGGNTGELFF.